The 3 T cell receptor beta chains below all came from one sample that was sequenced in a study of T cells after yellow fever vaccination. TCRdb recomputed calls from the 5' RACE reads with MiXCR, one row per CDR3 protein. The repertoire holds about 300,000 distinct CDR3 sequences, with about 6.9% as singletons. The input for sequencing was PBMCs, taken around 45 days after the first yellow fever vaccination. The receptor set was obtained from a man aged 18-30 years who received the YFV17D yellow fever vaccine.

The table lists this clonotype with many counts. The genes are TRBV19 and TRBJ2-4; TRBD2 aligns across 8 bases. The V and J ends lost 8 bases and 0 bases, in that order; junction bases with no gene match: 9. The V gene's germline CDR1 is LNHDA and CDR2 SQIVND (reference sequence). The CDR3 totals 16 residues. Written as DNA, the CDR3 is TGTGCCAGTTCGGGAGGGCAGGTCCTAGCCAAAAACATTCAGTACTTC. Protein product: CASSGGQVLAKNIQYF.

This clonotype was seen only a few times. The V gene is TRBV5-6, the J gene TRBJ1-1, with D unclear. The CDR3 totals 15 residues. The germline CDR1 and CDR2 sequences are SGHDT and YYEEEE. V shed 5 bases and J shed 0 bases, with 14 bases lying between them. CDR3 amino acids: CASRFGIALNTEAFF. The DNA for the CDR3 is TGTGCCAGCAGATTTGGGATTGCGTTGAACACTGAAGCTTTCTTT.

V and J are TRBV6-5 and TRBJ1-5; no clear D. CDR1 MNHEY and CDR2 SVGAGI come from the germline V gene. The V end was cut by 0 bases, the J end by 1 base, with 16 bases between. The CDR3 runs to 18 residues. Here the CDR3 DNA reads TGTGCCAGCAGTTACTCCAGTCAGGTTGGAACAAGCAATCAGCCCCAGCATTTT. Its translation: CASSYSSQVGTSNQPQHF.